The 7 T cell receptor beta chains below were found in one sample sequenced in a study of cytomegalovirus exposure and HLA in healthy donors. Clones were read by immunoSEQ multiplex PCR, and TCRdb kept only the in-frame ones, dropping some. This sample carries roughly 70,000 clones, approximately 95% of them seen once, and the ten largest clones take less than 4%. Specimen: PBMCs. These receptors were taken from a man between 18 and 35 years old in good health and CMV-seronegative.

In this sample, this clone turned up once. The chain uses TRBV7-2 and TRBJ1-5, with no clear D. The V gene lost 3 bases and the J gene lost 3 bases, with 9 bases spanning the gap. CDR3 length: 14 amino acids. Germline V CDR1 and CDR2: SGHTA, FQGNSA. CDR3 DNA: TGTGCCAGCAGCTTGAACAGTTTCAATCAGCCCCAGCATTTT. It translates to CASSLNSFNQPQHF.

This chain's CDR3 is CASSSGTSVLETQYF. DNA for the CDR3: TGTGCCAGCAGTAGCGGGACTAGCGTGTTAGAGACCCAGTACTTC. The rearrangement uses TRBV6-1 and TRBJ2-5; 10 positions agree with TRBD2. Germline CDR1 reads MNHNS; CDR2 reads SASEGT. This CDR3 region has 15 residues. The J segment lost 4 bases and the V segment lost 5 bases, leaving 7 bases of the junction unmatched.

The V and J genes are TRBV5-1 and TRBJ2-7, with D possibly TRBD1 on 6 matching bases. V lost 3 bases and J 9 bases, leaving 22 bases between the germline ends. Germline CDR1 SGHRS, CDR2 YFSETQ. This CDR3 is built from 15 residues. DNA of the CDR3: TGCGCCAGCAGCTCCCTAGACCGGGACACCCCGGGGCAGTACTTC. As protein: CASSSLDRDTPGQYF.

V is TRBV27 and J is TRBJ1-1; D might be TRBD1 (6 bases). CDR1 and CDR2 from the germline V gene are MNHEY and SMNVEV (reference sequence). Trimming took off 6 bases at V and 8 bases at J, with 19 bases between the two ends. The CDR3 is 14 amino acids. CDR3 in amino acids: CASSIYAGAVEAFF. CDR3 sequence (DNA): TGTGCCAGCAGCATCTATGCGGGGGCAGTAGAAGCTTTCTTT.

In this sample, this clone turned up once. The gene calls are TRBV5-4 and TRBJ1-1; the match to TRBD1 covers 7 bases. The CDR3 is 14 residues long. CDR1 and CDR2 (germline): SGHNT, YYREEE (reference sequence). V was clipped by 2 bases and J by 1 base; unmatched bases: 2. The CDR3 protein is CASSFPGGNTEAFF. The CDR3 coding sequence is TGTGCCAGCAGCTTTCCAGGGGGGAACACTGAAGCTTTCTTT.

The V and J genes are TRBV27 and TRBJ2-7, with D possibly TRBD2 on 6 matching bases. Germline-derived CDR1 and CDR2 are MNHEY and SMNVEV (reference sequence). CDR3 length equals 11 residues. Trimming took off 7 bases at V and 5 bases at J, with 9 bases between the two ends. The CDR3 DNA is TGTGCCAGCACCCGGGGGAACGAGCAGTACTTC. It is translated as CASTRGNEQYF.

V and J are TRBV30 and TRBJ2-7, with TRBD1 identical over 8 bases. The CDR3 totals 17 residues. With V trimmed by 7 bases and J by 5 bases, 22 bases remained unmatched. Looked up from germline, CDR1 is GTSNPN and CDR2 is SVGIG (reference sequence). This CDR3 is CASDIQRRTGHRDEQYF. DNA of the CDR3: TGTGCCTCCGATATCCAAAGACGGACAGGGCATAGGGACGAGCAGTACTTC. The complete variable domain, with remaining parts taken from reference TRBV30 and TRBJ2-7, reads SQTIHQWPATLVQPVGSPLSLECTVEGTSNPNLYWYRQAAGRGLQLLFYSVGIGQISSEVPQNLSASRPQDRQFILSSKKLLLSDSGFYLCASDIQRRTGHRDEQYFGPGTRLTVT.